Sequencing of this TCR beta chain was carried out in a study of PD-L1 blockade in urothelial cancer. Across the whole study: Peripheral blood specimens exhibited a median yield of around 140,000 T cells.

Sample time point: pretreatment peripheral blood. The CDR3 has 15 residues. Germline CDR1 reads SGHVS; CDR2 reads FNYEAQ. The germline V and J ends were trimmed by 2 bases and 5 bases, with 15 bases remaining between them. The assay was immunoSEQ multiplex PCR, and TCRdb's table has in-frame clones only and misses some. Altogether roughly 67,000 clones are present, approximately 83% being singletons, with the ten largest covering more than 13%. The rearrangement joins TRBV7-6 to TRBJ2-5; D possibly corresponds to TRBD2 (6 bases). The sample here was PBMCs, taken around atezolizumab (anti-PD-L1) treatment. The sequence came from a man aged 55 to 70 with urothelial cancer. CDR3 residues: CASSLFGSGGETQYF. DNA of the CDR3: TGTGCCAGCAGCTTATTTGGTAGCGGTGGGGAGACCCAGTACTTC.